These 30 T cell receptor beta chains share one sample of origin, sequenced in a study of blood T cell repertoires in COVID-19. Sequenced by immunoSEQ multiplex PCR; TCRdb stores in-frame clones only, minus some. This table has more than 75,000 clones, over 65% appearing once. The sequencing sample was made of peripheral blood. The source is a human donor in a cohort sampled during active COVID-19.

The rearrangement links TRBV5-1 to TRBJ1-6; D perhaps matches TRBD1 (5 bases). Germline values: CDR1 SGHRS, CDR2 YFSETQ. V lost 3 bases to trimming and J lost 10 bases, with 14 bases between them. This CDR3 has 14 residues. For the CDR3, the DNA is TGCGCCAGCAGCTCCGGGCCCCAGGGCTCACCCCTCCACTTT. It specifies CASSSGPQGSPLHF.

The chain carries TRBV24-1 and TRBJ2-7; 7 bases fit TRBD1. The CDR3 loop spans 14 amino acids. Losses at the gene ends were 4 bases for V and 2 bases for J; bases not matched to a gene: 4. Germline values: CDR1 KGHDR, CDR2 SFDVKD. The CDR3 loop is CATSDSQGAYEQYF. CDR3 nucleotide sequence: TGTGCCACCAGTGACTCCCAGGGGGCCTACGAGCAGTACTTC.

V and J are TRBV2 and TRBJ2-7; TRBD1 matches 7 bases. The germline gives CDR1 SNHLY, CDR2 FYNNEI. This CDR3 contains 14 residues. Losses at the gene ends were 8 bases for V and 3 bases for J; bases not matched to a gene: 10. In DNA, the CDR3 is TGTGCCAGCGAAACTCCGGGACAGAGCTACGAGCAGTACTTC. Amino acid sequence: CASETPGQSYEQYF.

The rearrangement joins TRBV29-1 to TRBJ1-1; 7 positions match TRBD1. Trimming at V came to 7 bases and at J to 1 base, leaving 9 bases not matched to a gene. Germline loops: CDR1 SQVTM, CDR2 ANQGSEA. CDR3 size: 14 residues. CDR3 DNA sequence: TGCAGCGCGGACAGGCCATCATCGAACACTGAAGCTTTCTTT. Amino acid sequence: CSADRPSSNTEAFF.

This sequence joins TRBV20-1 and TRBJ1-5; no clear D gene. This CDR3 is built from 15 residues. The ends were cut back, 3 bases at V and 2 bases at J, with 14 bases in the middle. CDR1 is DFQATT, CDR2 SNEGSKA, per germline (reference sequence). The CDR3, as DNA: TGCAGTGCTAGTACGGGGATTAGGGGCAATCAGCCCCAGCATTTT. It encodes CSASTGIRGNQPQHF.

A word on this clone: The sample contains more than one DNA sequence encoding this CDR3. The chain joins TRBV7-2 to TRBJ2-7; 9 nucleotides agree with TRBD2. The CDR3 sequence is 14 residues long. Looked up from germline, CDR1 is SGHTA and CDR2 is FQGNSA. The ends lost 1 base at V and 7 bases at J; junction bases unmatched: 5. The CDR3 spells CASSLEAGGREQYF. The CDR3 nucleotides are TGTGCCAGCAGCTTAGAAGCGGGAGGTCGGGAGCAGTACTTC.

This chain uses TRBV27 with TRBJ2-1; 9 bases agree with TRBD2. J gave up 9 bases and V 5 bases, and 11 bases lay outside the gene matches. Germline V gene sequence: CDR1 MNHEY, CDR2 SMNVEV (reference sequence). CDR3 length equals 15 residues. The CDR3 spells CASSPRIAGVSEQFF. Here the CDR3 DNA reads TGTGCCAGCAGTCCTCGAATAGCGGGAGTGAGTGAGCAGTTCTTC.

V and J are TRBV3-1 (or the pseudogene TRBV3-2) and TRBJ2-4, with TRBD2 matching over 7 bases. After removal of 1 base from V and 0 bases from J, the junction contained 0 bases not matched to a gene. Germline CDR1 and CDR2: LGHDT and YNNKEL (reference sequence). This CDR3 spans 15 amino acids. The CDR3 bases are TGTGCCAGCAGCCAAGGGGGGGGAGCCAAAAACATTCAGTACTTC. Its protein product is CASSQGGGAKNIQYF.

The CDR3 DNA reads TGTGCCAGCAGACAACGAGCGGCAGGGGCTGAAAAACTGTTTTTT. Its translation is CASRQRAAGAEKLFF. The J gene is TRBJ1-4, the V gene TRBV6-5; possible D gene TRBD1, 6 bases. Germline CDR1 MNHEY, CDR2 SVGAGI. The CDR3 runs to 15 residues. With 6 bases removed from V and 7 bases from J, the gap between germline ends came to 18 bases.

The chain is built from TRBV6-2 or TRBV6-3 and TRBJ2-7; D is unclear. This CDR3 is 12 amino acids long. Between the trimmed V and J ends, which lost 5 bases and 0 bases, there was a span of 5 bases. Per the germline V gene, CDR1 is MNHEY and CDR2 is SVGEGT. This CDR3 is CASSTSSYEQYF. CDR3 DNA sequence: TGTGCCAGCAGTACCAGCTCCTACGAGCAGTACTTC.

This clone was seen once. The chain links TRBV5-5 to TRBJ1-4; TRBD1 might be the D (5 bases). Between the trimmed V and J ends, which lost 0 bases and 0 bases, there was a span of 6 bases. Germline CDR1 SGHKS, CDR2 YYEKEE (reference sequence). The CDR3 totals 15 residues. The CDR3 is CASSLDRPTNEKLFF. In DNA, the CDR3 is TGTGCCAGCAGCTTGGACAGGCCAACTAATGAAAAACTGTTTTTT. Using reference TRBV5-5 and TRBJ1-4 for the parts outside the CDR3, the full variable domain is DAGVTQSPTHLIKTRGQQVTLRCSPISGHKSVSWYQQVLGQGPQFIFQYYEKEERGRGNFPDRFSARQFPNYSSELNVNALLLGDSALYLCASSLDRPTNEKLFFGSGTQLSVL.

This clone was seen a few times. The gene calls are TRBV27 and TRBJ1-1, with D unclear. Germline V gene data show CDR1 as MNHEY and CDR2 as SMNVEV (reference sequence). The V and J ends lost 4 bases and 3 bases respectively, with 9 bases between them. CDR3 length: 13 residues. The chain's CDR3 is CASSSSEDTEAFF. CDR3 sequence (DNA): TGTGCCAGCAGTTCCTCAGAGGACACTGAAGCTTTCTTT.

The chain is built from TRBV15 and TRBJ1-5; the D gene is possibly TRBD1 (6 bases). The CDR3 spans 14 residues. The V end lost 4 bases, the J end lost 3 bases, and 10 bases lay between the germline ends. The germline V gene has CDR1 LNHNV and CDR2 YYDKDF (reference sequence). CDR3 nucleotide sequence: TGTGCCACCAGCAACGACAGGAACAATCAGCCCCAGCATTTT. Encoded protein: CATSNDRNNQPQHF.

V gene TRBV4-1 combines with J gene TRBJ2-1; D unclear. This CDR3 has 17 amino acids. V was cut by 4 bases and J by 0 bases, with 16 bases left in between. In germline, CDR1 is MGHRA, CDR2 YSYEKL. In nucleotides, the CDR3 is TGCGCCAGCAGCCGAGCCCTATTTCTTAGCTCCTACAATGAGCAGTTCTTC. Translation gives CASSRALFLSSYNEQFF.

This chain links TRBV7-9 with TRBJ1-2; tentative D call: TRBD1 (5 bases). V shed 1 base and J shed 4 bases, with 19 bases lying between them. The V gene's germline CDR1 is SEHNR and CDR2 FQNEAQ (reference sequence). The CDR3 has 17 amino acids. The CDR3 region is CASSLVSPTGRSYGYTF. The CDR3 region has the DNA TGTGCCAGCAGCTTAGTTTCCCCCACAGGAAGGTCCTATGGCTACACCTTC.

The chain couples TRBV7-6 to TRBJ1-5; D is perhaps TRBD1 (6 bases). Germline V gene lookup returns CDR1 SGHVS and CDR2 FNYEAQ. The CDR3 spans 16 residues. V lost 4 bases and J lost 7, with 20 bases in between. DNA for the CDR3: TGTGCCAGCAGCTCCGAGACAGGCGGCCTGGGGCAGCCCCAGCATTTT. Its protein product is CASSSETGGLGQPQHF.

V and J are TRBV27 and TRBJ2-7; no reliable D call. Germline V lookup: CDR1 MNHEY, CDR2 SMNVEV (reference sequence). The length of the CDR3 is 13 residues. V was cut by 5 bases and J by 3 bases, with 11 bases left in between. Here the CDR3 reads CASSLKSDYEQYF. DNA of the CDR3: TGTGCCAGCAGTCTAAAATCCGACTACGAGCAGTACTTC.

J is TRBJ2-1 and V is TRBV29-1; 7 nucleotides agree with TRBD2. The CDR3 runs 16 residues. Looked up from germline, CDR1 is SQVTM and CDR2 is ANQGSEA. V shed 0 bases and J 0 bases; nucleotides not matched to a gene: 5. CDR3 DNA: TGCAGCGTTGAAGAAAGCGGCGGGAGCTCCTACAATGAGCAGTTCTTC. It encodes CSVEESGGSSYNEQFF.

The DNA for the CDR3 is TGTGCCAGCAGTTCCAGCTCCTATAATTCACCCCTCCACTTT. It codes for CASSSSSYNSPLHF. The chain has TRBV27 and TRBJ1-6; D is ambiguous. The CDR3 spans 14 residues. Germline CDR1 and CDR2: MNHEY and SMNVEV (reference sequence). V lost 4 bases and J lost 0, with 4 bases in between.

This clone appeared a single time. V is TRBV5-1 and J is TRBJ2-7, with D possibly being TRBD1 (6 bases). Trimming took off 2 bases at V and 2 bases at J, with 8 bases between the two ends. Germline V lookup: CDR1 SGHRS, CDR2 YFSETQ. The CDR3 runs 13 residues. Here the CDR3 reads CASSFTGTYEQYF. The CDR3, as DNA: TGCGCCAGCAGCTTTACAGGGACCTACGAGCAGTACTTC.

The chain is built from TRBV28 and TRBJ2-1; the match to TRBD1 covers 8 bases. The germline V gene has CDR1 MDHEN and CDR2 SYDVKM. Losses at the gene ends were 7 bases for V and 4 bases for J; bases not matched to a gene: 9. This CDR3 is 15 amino acids long. The CDR3 protein is CASNSGTGIYNEQFF. The CDR3 nucleotides read TGTGCCAGCAACTCCGGGACAGGAATTTACAATGAGCAGTTCTTC. Looking up the rest from reference TRBV28 and TRBJ2-1 gives the full variable domain: DVKVTQSSRYLVKRTGEKVFLECVQDMDHENMFWYRQDPGLGLRLIYFSYDVKMKEKGDIPEGYSVSREKKERFSLILESASTNQTSMYLCASNSGTGIYNEQFFGPGTRLTVL.

The V call is TRBV5-5, the J call TRBJ2-3; 9 nucleotides agree with TRBD2. This CDR3 is built from 17 residues. V shed 4 bases and J 6 bases; nucleotides not matched to a gene: 15. The germline V gene has CDR1 SGHKS and CDR2 YYEKEE (reference sequence). CDR3 DNA: TGTGCCAGCAGCGGACCGGGACTAGCAAGGGTGGACGATACGCAGTATTTT. Protein: CASSGPGLARVDDTQYF.

The V and J genes are TRBV10-1 and TRBJ2-7, with D hard to call. Germline loops: CDR1 WNHNN, CDR2 SYGVQD (reference sequence). Trimming removed 4 bases from V and 2 bases from J, with 9 bases in between. CDR3 length: 13 residues. The CDR3 is CASSGGTAYEQYF. As DNA, the CDR3 is TGCGCCAGCAGTGGCGGCACTGCCTACGAGCAGTACTTC.

This clone came up a few times. The rearrangement links TRBV30 to TRBJ2-3, with 7 bases lining up with TRBD2. V lost 2 bases, J lost 7 bases, and 6 bases stayed unmatched. The CDR3 length is 13 residues. CDR1 is GTSNPN and CDR2 is SVGIG in the germline V gene (reference sequence). The CDR3 reads CAWSQTGGNTQYF. In nucleotides, the CDR3 is TGTGCCTGGAGTCAAACGGGGGGAAATACGCAGTATTTT. Variable domain in full (rest from reference TRBV30 and TRBJ2-3): SQTIHQWPATLVQPVGSPLSLECTVEGTSNPNLYWYRQAAGRGLQLLFYSVGIGQISSEVPQNLSASRPQDRQFILSSKKLLLSDSGFYLCAWSQTGGNTQYFGPGTRLTVL.

The chain joins TRBV28 to TRBJ2-1; 13 bases agree with TRBD2. V lost 3 bases to trimming and J lost 9 bases; unmatched junction nucleotides: 11. The CDR3 covers 17 residues. Germline values: CDR1 MDHEN, CDR2 SYDVKM. CDR3 nucleotides: TGTGCCAGCAGTTTGACCCTACCGGGACTAGCGGGAAGTGAGCAGTTCTTC. It specifies CASSLTLPGLAGSEQFF. The full variable domain, its missing parts supplied by reference TRBV28 and TRBJ2-1, is DVKVTQSSRYLVKRTGEKVFLECVQDMDHENMFWYRQDPGLGLRLIYFSYDVKMKEKGDIPEGYSVSREKKERFSLILESASTNQTSMYLCASSLTLPGLAGSEQFFGPGTRLTVL.

This sequence joins TRBV2 and TRBJ1-3; no clear D gene. CDR3 length equals 14 residues. Trimming left V 4 bases short and J 2 bases short, with 9 bases between. CDR1 and CDR2 (germline): SNHLY, FYNNEI. The CDR3, as DNA: TGTGCCAGCAGTGTGGGAGTGGCTGGAAACACCATATATTTT. This sequence encodes CASSVGVAGNTIYF.

This clone showed up just once. The rearrangement joins TRBV2 to TRBJ1-4, with D unresolved. CDR3 length equals 12 residues. V shed 6 bases and J shed 8 bases, with 10 bases lying between them. In germline, CDR1 is SNHLY, CDR2 FYNNEI. The CDR3 nucleotides read TGTGCCAGCAGCGTTCAGTCGGAAAAACTGTTTTTT. Protein product: CASSVQSEKLFF. The whole variable domain, filled in from reference TRBV2 and TRBJ1-4, reads EPEVTQTPSHQVTQMGQEVILRCVPISNHLYFYWYRQILGQKVEFLVSFYNNEISEKSEIFDDQFSVERPDGSNFTLKIRSTKLEDSAMYFCASSVQSEKLFFGSGTQLSVL.

The V gene is TRBV18, the J gene TRBJ2-7, with 9 nucleotides matching TRBD1. The V gene's germline CDR1 is KGHSH and CDR2 LQKENI. V lost 6 bases, J lost 6 bases, and 3 bases stayed unmatched. There are 12 residues in the CDR3. CDR3 sequence reads: CASSLTGGEQYF. The CDR3 DNA is TGTGCCAGCTCCCTGACAGGGGGCGAGCAGTACTTC.

The V gene is TRBV5-6, the J gene TRBJ1-2, with 8 nucleotides matching TRBD1. CDR1 is SGHDT, CDR2 YYEEEE, per germline. After removal of 5 bases from V and 2 bases from J, the junction contained 8 bases not matched to a gene. This CDR3 contains 15 residues. CDR3 region: CASSSTGGANYGYTF. In DNA, the CDR3 is TGTGCCAGCAGTTCAACAGGGGGTGCGAACTATGGCTACACCTTC.

The rearrangement links TRBV28 to TRBJ2-7; TRBD1 agrees at 8 bases. Germline V CDR1 and CDR2: MDHEN, SYDVKM. The V gene end was trimmed by 6 bases and the J gene end by 1 base; junction bases not matched to a gene: 11. The CDR3 loop spans 16 amino acids. The CDR3 loop reads CASSPLGDRLSYEQYF. The CDR3 DNA sequence: TGTGCCAGCAGCCCCCTTGGGGACAGGCTTTCCTACGAGCAGTACTTC.